The 11 T cell receptor beta chains below all came from one sample that was sequenced in a study of cytomegalovirus exposure and HLA in healthy donors. The primer mix had 60 Vbeta and 13 Jbeta primers. Here immunoSEQ multiplex PCR was the method, and the copy in TCRdb shows in-frame clones only, minus some. The table for this sample gives approximately 20,000 clones. The source material was PBMCs. The receptors here all came from a man in his fifties or sixties in good health and CMV-seropositive.

The CDR3 here is CASTSWREGEETQYF. In DNA form, the CDR3 reads TGTGCCAGCACCTCCTGGCGGGAGGGAGAGGAGACCCAGTACTTC. V is TRBV7-9 and J is TRBJ2-5; 9 bases are shared with TRBD2. V lost 7 bases and J lost 5; bases outside the gene matches: 11. Per germline, CDR1 SEHNR and CDR2 FQNEAQ (reference sequence). The length of the CDR3 is 15 residues.

The chain is built from TRBV4-2 and TRBJ1-2; D unclear. Germline CDR1 LGHNA, CDR2 YNFKEQ. The V and J ends lost 1 base and 5 bases respectively, with 14 bases between them. The CDR3 has 15 residues. The CDR3 reads CASSQGAESRYGYTF. The CDR3 region has the DNA TGTGCCAGCAGCCAAGGTGCCGAGAGTCGGTATGGCTACACCTTC.

This rearrangement joins TRBV19 to TRBJ1-4; maybe TRBD1 (5 bases). The germline gives CDR1 LNHDA, CDR2 SQIVND (reference sequence). V was trimmed by 5 bases and J by 12 bases, leaving 22 bases between them. The CDR3 runs 15 residues. CDR3 region: CASSSRTSLNEELFF. The CDR3 bases are TGTGCCAGTAGTTCCCGGACAAGCCTTAATGAGGAACTGTTTTTT. Looking up the rest from reference TRBV19 and TRBJ1-4 gives the full variable domain: DGGITQSPKYLFRKEGQNVTLSCEQNLNHDAMYWYRQDPGQGLRLIYYSQIVNDFQKGDIAEGYSVSREKKESFPLTVTSAQKNPTAFYLCASSSRTSLNEELFFGSGTQLSVL.

The chain joins TRBV5-1 to TRBJ1-1; D perhaps matches TRBD1 (6 bases). V was clipped by 3 bases and J by 1 base, with 10 bases between them. This CDR3 spans 14 amino acids. From germline, CDR1 is SGHRS and CDR2 YFSETQ. CDR3 loop: CASSYGQTNTEAFF. The CDR3 coding sequence is TGCGCCAGCAGCTATGGACAGACGAACACTGAAGCTTTCTTT.

V and J are TRBV19 and TRBJ2-1; 9 bases map to TRBD2. Germline loops: CDR1 LNHDA, CDR2 SQIVND (reference sequence). V trimming: 5 bases; J trimming: 6 bases; junction bases outside the gene matches: 5. This CDR3 contains 14 residues. The CDR3 DNA follows: TGTGCCAGTAGTCTCCAGCGGGGGGCCAATGAGCAGTTCTTC. The encoded protein is CASSLQRGANEQFF.

This clone shows up as medium-sized by frequency. This CDR3 is CASKLVETQYF. DNA of the CDR3: TGCGCCAGCAAATTAGTAGAGACCCAGTACTTC. The chain joins TRBV5-1 to TRBJ2-5; D not resolved. Germline V CDR1 and CDR2: SGHRS, YFSETQ. The CDR3 runs 11 residues. Trimming cost V 6 bases and J 4 bases, with 7 bases left between them.

The chain has TRBV5-1 and TRBJ1-2; maybe TRBD1 (6 bases). CDR1 is SGHRS, CDR2 YFSETQ, per germline. CDR3 length: 14 residues. V shed 6 bases and J shed 0 bases, with 12 bases lying between them. CDR3 amino acids: CASKRTEANYGYTF. The CDR3 coding sequence is TGCGCCAGCAAGCGGACAGAAGCTAACTATGGCTACACCTTC.

The V gene is TRBV5-1, the J gene TRBJ2-1, with 14 bases fitting TRBD2. There are 15 residues in the CDR3. The germline V gene encodes CDR1 SGHRS and CDR2 YFSETQ. The V segment lost 7 bases and the J segment 8 bases; nucleotides outside the gene matches: 8. The CDR3 nucleotides read TGCGCCAGCGAGAGGGGACTAGCGGGAGTCGATGAGCAGTTCTTC. Translating gives CASERGLAGVDEQFF.

The chain carries TRBV29-1 and TRBJ2-7, with 7 nucleotides matching TRBD1. Germline lookup yields CDR1 SQVTM and CDR2 ANQGSEA. The length of the CDR3 is 12 residues. Germline trimming cut 4 bases from V and 2 bases from J; bases unmatched to any gene: 2. The CDR3 nucleotides are TGCAGCGTTGGAGGGACAGCCTACGAGCAGTACTTC. Translating gives CSVGGTAYEQYF.

This chain uses TRBV5-1 with TRBJ2-7; D gene unclear. Germline V gene lookup returns CDR1 SGHRS and CDR2 YFSETQ. This CDR3 spans 14 amino acids. V was shortened by 4 bases and J by 2 bases, with 13 bases between the two germline ends. The CDR3 DNA sequence: TGCGCCAGCAGCATACAGCAAGTCGCCTACGAGCAGTACTTC. This sequence encodes CASSIQQVAYEQYF.

The chain links TRBV5-1 to TRBJ1-2, with TRBD1 as a possible D gene (5 bases). Germline CDR1 reads SGHRS; CDR2 reads YFSETQ. Trimming took 3 bases from V and 4 from J, leaving 10 bases between them. This CDR3 contains 13 residues. As DNA, the CDR3 is TGCGCCAGCAGCTGGGGGGACGGCTATGGCTACACCTTC. Protein: CASSWGDGYGYTF.